The 16 T cell receptor beta chains below all came from one sample that was sequenced in a study of shared clonotypes between healthy human individuals (dated by TCRdb to 2020 to 2022). Libraries were made using the immunoSEQ multiplex PCR assay. Here the immuneACCESS table is served through TCRdb, limited to in-frame sequences with V and J called. Missing clones are a known gap in these copies; in checked studies unresolved V genes cover under half, and the rest lacks a known reason. The sample table holds under 600,000 clones, of which approximately 95% were seen once. The ten largest make up 0.055% to 0.075% of the sample. Sequenced input: naive CD4+ T cells sorted from blood. The cell subset or site label, read with the paper, signifies: CD45RA+ positively selected. The receptor source for this set is a woman aged 30 to 39 in good health.

V is TRBV9 and J is TRBJ2-7; D might be TRBD2 (5 bases). CDR1 SGDLS and CDR2 YYNGEE come from the germline V gene. V lost 4 bases and J lost 6, with 23 bases in between. The CDR3 is 16 residues long. CDR3 protein: CASSRLSAPAIGEQYF. CDR3 DNA: TGTGCCAGCAGCAGACTATCGGCCCCGGCTATCGGCGAGCAGTACTTC.

The chain links TRBV28 to TRBJ2-5; no clear D gene. Germline-derived CDR1 and CDR2 are MDHEN and SYDVKM. The CDR3 is 16 amino acids. Trimming shortened V by 5 bases and J by 3 bases, and 19 bases separated the two germline ends. CDR3 in amino acids: CASSPNAVPPKETQYF. The CDR3 DNA sequence: TGTGCCAGCAGTCCAAACGCCGTCCCGCCAAAAGAGACCCAGTACTTC.

The chain links TRBV28 to TRBJ2-7, with 8 positions matching TRBD2. Germline trimming cut 5 bases from V and 4 bases from J; bases unmatched to any gene: 10. CDR3 length: 15 residues. Germline V gives CDR1 MDHEN, CDR2 SYDVKM. CDR3 in DNA: TGTGCCAGCAGTCCTCCACAAGCGGGAGAGTACGAGCAGTACTTC. This codes for CASSPPQAGEYEQYF.

J is TRBJ2-6 and V is TRBV7-3; D gene unclear. The ends were cut back, 3 bases at V and 4 bases at J, with 7 bases in the middle. CDR3 length equals 14 residues. Germline V gives CDR1 SGHTA, CDR2 FQGTGA. CDR3 region: CASSLGTGANVLTF. DNA for the CDR3: TGTGCCAGCAGCTTGGGTACCGGGGCCAACGTCCTGACTTTC.

The chain combines TRBV28 with TRBJ1-1; the D is unclear. V lost 3 bases and J lost 6, with 17 bases in between. CDR1 and CDR2 (germline): MDHEN, SYDVKM. CDR3 length: 15 residues. The chain's CDR3 is CASSFHNRDHPEAFF. The CDR3 DNA reads as TGTGCCAGCAGTTTCCACAATCGCGACCATCCTGAAGCTTTCTTT.

This sequence joins TRBV5-1 and TRBJ1-5; 8 bases line up with TRBD1. This CDR3 has 17 residues. Germline V gene lookup returns CDR1 SGHRS and CDR2 YFSETQ. V shed 0 bases and J 2 bases; nucleotides not matched to a gene: 7. This CDR3 reads CASSLGTGTRGNQPQHF. The CDR3 DNA sequence: TGCGCCAGCAGCTTGGGGACAGGGACCAGGGGCAATCAGCCCCAGCATTTT.

The chain joins TRBV4-1 to TRBJ1-4, with 8 bases matching TRBD1. This CDR3 comprises 15 residues. CDR1 is MGHRA and CDR2 is YSYEKL in the germline V gene. V lost 3 bases to trimming and J lost 4 bases; unmatched junction nucleotides: 4. As DNA, the CDR3 is TGCGCCAGCAGCCACCACAGGGGGGATAATGAAAAACTGTTTTTT. It encodes CASSHHRGDNEKLFF.

This clone was detected a few times. The chain carries TRBV2 and TRBJ2-7; D gene ambiguous. Germline lookup yields CDR1 SNHLY and CDR2 FYNNEI. The CDR3 extends over 11 amino acids. The V gene lost 5 bases and the J gene lost 0 bases, with 2 bases spanning the gap. In DNA, the CDR3 is TGTGCCAGCAGTTACTCCTACGAGCAGTACTTC. Translation gives CASSYSYEQYF.

This chain uses TRBV28 with TRBJ2-2, with D uncertain. The length of the CDR3 is 13 residues. Trimming removed 10 bases at V and 7 bases at J, with 16 bases between. Looked up from germline, CDR1 is MDHEN and CDR2 is SYDVKM. Written as DNA, the CDR3 is TGTGCCACCACAAGCGAGTGGAACGGGGAGCTGTTTTTT. It translates to CATTSEWNGELFF.

The V and J genes are TRBV6-5 and TRBJ1-2; D not certain. The germline CDR1 and CDR2 sequences are MNHEY and SVGAGI. Trimming pared 10 bases from V and 5 bases from J, leaving 11 bases between. CDR3 length equals 11 residues. The CDR3 nucleotides read TGTGCCACCGAAGACGTTTATGGCTACACCTTC. Amino acid sequence: CATEDVYGYTF.

This clone was observed a few times. The chain employs TRBV7-9 and TRBJ1-5; a weak D match, TRBD1 (6 bases). Germline CDR1 and CDR2: SEHNR and FQNEAQ (reference sequence). V lost 1 base and J lost 9, with 10 bases in between. The CDR3 consists of 13 residues. CDR3 nucleotide sequence: TGTGCCAGCAGCTTAGGAGGGGGAGGGCCCCAGCATTTT. Translation gives CASSLGGGGPQHF.

This chain connects TRBV28 to TRBJ2-3, with 10 bases fitting TRBD1. CDR1 and CDR2 (germline): MDHEN, SYDVKM. The V gene end was trimmed by 5 bases and the J gene end by 4 bases; junction bases not matched to a gene: 12. The CDR3 has 17 residues. This CDR3 reads CASSGRQGAKRADTQYF. CDR3 nucleotide sequence: TGTGCCAGCAGTGGCCGACAGGGGGCAAAGAGGGCAGATACGCAGTATTTT.

This clone was detected only once. V and J are TRBV9 and TRBJ2-7; 8 nucleotides match TRBD2. J lost 4 bases, V lost 4 bases, and 16 bases had no gene match. This CDR3 region has 17 residues. Per germline, CDR1 SGDLS and CDR2 YYNGEE. The CDR3 DNA reads as TGTGCCAGCAGCCCGCAACCAGATGGACTAGCAGGATACGAGCAGTACTTC. Amino acid sequence: CASSPQPDGLAGYEQYF.

The J gene is TRBJ2-3, the V gene TRBV28, with a weak D call TRBD1 (6 bases). CDR3 length equals 14 residues. Trimming pared 5 bases from V and 2 bases from J, leaving 11 bases between. The V gene's germline CDR1 is MDHEN and CDR2 SYDVKM. CDR3 sequence (DNA): TGTGCCAGCAGTGCAAACAGGGCCACAGATACGCAGTATTTT. This translates into CASSANRATDTQYF.

The chain recombines TRBV6-6 with TRBJ1-2; 7 positions match TRBD1. The length of the CDR3 is 16 residues. The V and J ends lost 6 bases and 8 bases, in that order; junction bases with no gene match: 18. Germline V lookup: CDR1 MNHNY, CDR2 SVGAGI (reference sequence). CDR3 nucleotide sequence: TGTGCCAGCAGGGCCGGGACGGCCAGGGGGAGCGAAGGCTACACCTTC. Encoded protein: CASRAGTARGSEGYTF.

J is TRBJ2-3 and V is TRBV25-1; 9 positions match TRBD2. This CDR3 contains 17 residues. V was clipped by 3 bases and J by 5 bases; unmatched bases: 12. Germline values: CDR1 MGHDK, CDR2 SYGVNS. The CDR3 DNA sequence: TGTGCCAGCAGTGACCCCGGGGGGGGACTAGCCCTAGATACGCAGTATTTT. It is translated as CASSDPGGGLALDTQYF.